This T cell receptor beta chain was recorded in a study of long-term antiretroviral therapy in people with HIV (dated by TCRdb to 2022 to 2024). For the wider study: The earliest samples were collected approximately a decade before the 2015 WHO recommendation for immediate ART, a period when ART was typically delayed until CD4 counts fell. A retrospective serial study tested whether ART initiation and durable HIV suppression were associated with changes in peripheral blood TRB repertoire composition and diversity. The cohort contributed over 150 cryopreserved PBMC samples from around 30 adults with confirmed HIV infection, collected serially over a mean of 6 years (range 1-12). Among the 30 to 35 participants with HIV, ten to eleven were female. No cross-contamination during QIAcube processing was shown when test extractions of a monoclonal T-cell line were performed alongside approximately 32 polyclonal samples. Findings and caveats that apply to the study as a whole: The samples span the years 2004 to 2017, and the ART regimens used may be less effective than current regimens. Limited PBMC availability meant only the TCR beta chain was sequenced, without alpha chain pairing. A significant increase in TRB diversity was found to be associated with ART initiation, although TRB diversity was observed to remain significantly below that of transplant donor controls even after long-term ART. The repertoire was dominated across all time points by expanded TRB clones identified before ART initiation, although this dominance was seen to fluctuate and to decrease in many PLHIV after ART. Inferences about post-ART repertoire changes were limited because no data were available on ART adherence, viral resistance or therapy changes. HIV repertoires had narrower CDR3 length ranges than controls, and the network structure suggested an antigen-experienced repertoire that shifted only slightly toward naive after ART. Because pre-ART samples had limited cell numbers, profiling was done on unsorted PBMC rather than on sorted CD4+ and CD8+ T cells.

The CDR3 goes from the cysteine to the phenylalanine over 12 residues. The CDR3 DNA has 36 bases and is translated from base 1. V is clipped by 5 bases and J by 10 bases, and the sequence between their germline boundaries is 12 bases long. CDR1 and CDR2, per the germline V gene, are WSHSY and SAAADI. The immunoSEQ hsTCRB v3.0 assay was used at survey level resolution to sequence the TRB variable region. The targeted TRB sequencing depth was about 40,000-55,000 T-cell genomes per sample. TRB libraries were pooled and sequenced on an Illumina MiSeq using a v3 150-cycle kit. Regarding the original processing steps: Analysis of repertoires was carried out in R inside a reproducible Nextflow workflow spanning QC, data transformation and analysis. LymphoSeq2, an R package for exploring AIRR-Seq data, was used to implement custom analyses. Several samples yielding fewer than 5000 total TRB sequences were excluded, leaving 188 analyzed HIV repertoires. Among the approximately 200 retained HIV repertoires, 55 to 60 were collected before ART initiation and approximately 130 after ART initiation. Repertoires were downsampled to 5000 TRB nucleotide sequences, with summary statistics averaged over 100 downsampling iterations. Only TRB sequences with CDR3 regions of at least seven amino acids were retained for analysis. Diversity was assessed using a clonality score derived from Shannon entropy and using the Gini coefficient. In the repertoire networks, any two of the top 5000 CDR3 amino acid sequences were linked whenever the two sequences differed by an edit distance of one. Antigen specificity groups and MHC restriction were predicted for TRB CDR3 amino acid sequences with GLIPH2. To flag known CMV, EBV, HIV or tissue antigen associations, CDR3 amino acid sequences were matched against VDJdb and McPAS-TCR. Pre-ART, post-ART and control groups were compared with Wilcoxon signed-rank tests and Holm-Bonferroni correction. TCRdb took over this immuneACCESS table, retaining in-frame rearrangements with V and J assigned. Such tables are incomplete; in checked studies, under half of the missing clones stem from an unresolved V gene, and the remainder is unexplained. D and trimming were read from the DNA, whereas the V and J calls and clone size are those reported in that table. The sample includes 20,000 to 25,000 clones, with around 89% observed a single time. Together, the top ten hold about 3.5% of the sample.

As for this clone: No antigen is known for it. The input lacks base qualities; no much larger clone sits a single base away.

Inclusion was restricted to participants for whom at least one PBMC sample before ART initiation and at least two post-ART samples were available. Treatment was received in the United States of America by all participants with HIV. Before DNA extraction, cryopreserved samples of roughly 1-10 million PBMC were thawed and washed. At the time of the earliest PBMC sample, participants with HIV were aged between about 20 and 54 years. PBMC samples from each participant spanned 1-4 timepoints before ART initiation and 2-8 timepoints after ART initiation, with a median of 7 samples. Serial HIV viral load, CD4+ T-cell count, ART history and demographic data were obtained for every participant. Using a Qiagen kit on a QIAcube, genomic DNA was extracted from unsorted PBMC, with samples processed in batches of 12.

This receptor was identified in a man between 60 and 75 years old with HIV. In this chain, TRBV10-2 is recombined with TRBJ2-1; no D gene can be assigned with confidence. The material was unsorted PBMCs, obtained 2.3 years after starting antiretroviral therapy. CDR3 reads: CASSRFPEEQFF. The nucleotides read TGCGCCAGCAGTCGTTTCCCAGAGGAGCAGTTCTTC.